What follows are 12 T cell receptor beta chains derived from one specimen sequenced in a study of CDR3 diversity in severe acne (dated by TCRdb to the late 2010s). The library relied on PCR. Instrument on record: Illumina HiSeq 2000. TCRdb trimmed public reads at Q25 via fastp, called clones via MiXCR and kept in-frame beta chains. All rows with the same CDR3 protein become a single entry with the most common DNA and genes. This sample holds roughly 100,000 distinct CDR3 sequences; 51% were observed only once. The top ten clones comprise around 12% of the sample. The sample taken for sequencing was blood. The origin of the receptors is a male donor with acne.

This chain uses TRBV7-2 with TRBJ2-3; the match to TRBD2 covers 12 bases. In germline, CDR1 is SGHTA, CDR2 FQGNSA. V lost 5 bases and J lost 1; bases outside the gene matches: 4. CDR3 length: 16 residues. The CDR3 bases are TGTGCCAGCAGCCCGACTAGCGGGAGACGCACAGATACGCAGTATTTT. This encodes CASSPTSGRRTDTQYF. The complete variable domain, with remaining parts taken from reference TRBV7-2 and TRBJ2-3, reads GAGVSQSPSNKVTEKGKDVELRCDPISGHTALYWYRQSLGQGLEFLIYFQGNSAPDKSGLPSDRFSAERTGGSVSTLTIQRTQQEDSAVYLCASSPTSGRRTDTQYFGPGTRLTVL.

Regarding this clonotype: The DNA is omitted, as the CDR3 cannot be located on it reliably, and the CDR3 follows TCRdb's listing. The chain employs TRBV4-2 and TRBJ1-4. Germline CDR1 is LGHNA and CDR2 is YNFKEQ. Counting both end residues, the CDR3 totals 19 amino acids. CDR3 sequence reads: CASSQTSAYEQYFGEKLFF.

The chain recombines TRBV27 with TRBJ2-1; the D gene is possibly TRBD2 (6 bases). Germline CDR1 reads MNHEY; CDR2 reads SMNVEV (reference sequence). V was pared by 5 bases and J by 1 base, with 15 bases between. CDR3 size: 16 residues. The DNA of the CDR3 is TGTGCCAGCAGTACCCGACTGGCGGGGTCCTACAATGAGCAGTTCTTC. Amino acid sequence: CASSTRLAGSYNEQFF.

This clonotype was recorded many times. This rearrangement joins TRBV4-2 to TRBJ2-3, with TRBD2 matching 9 bases. J gave up 2 bases and V 6 bases, and 6 bases lay outside the gene matches. The germline V gene has CDR1 LGHNA and CDR2 YNFKEQ. This CDR3 has 15 amino acids. CDR3 DNA sequence: TGTGCCAGCAGTCTGACTAGCGGTTACACAGATACGCAGTATTTT. Translating gives CASSLTSGYTDTQYF.

On this clonotype itself: A read error may produce the germline difference seen at one junction end. The V gene is TRBV6-4, the J gene TRBJ2-2, with 7 bases lining up with TRBD1. This CDR3 spans 15 amino acids. CDR1 is MRHNA and CDR2 is SNTAGT in the germline V gene. CDR3 DNA: TGTGTCAGCAGCGAGGGACAGCCTCACACCGGGGAGCTGTTTTTT. It is translated as CVSSEGQPHTGELFF.

The V and J genes are TRBV10-2 and TRBJ2-5; 9 nucleotides line up with TRBD2. The germline gives CDR1 WSHSY, CDR2 SAAADI. J was trimmed by 1 base and V by 0 bases; bases with no gene match: 3. The CDR3 is 16 residues long. The CDR3 reads CASSESMTSGQETQYF. The CDR3 DNA reads as TGCGCCAGCAGTGAGTCGATGACTAGCGGCCAAGAGACCCAGTACTTC.

This chain links TRBV25-1 with TRBJ1-5; D is perhaps TRBD1 (6 bases). Trimming removed 3 bases at V and 2 bases at J, with 17 bases between. From germline, CDR1 is MGHDK and CDR2 SYGVNS. The CDR3 has 17 amino acids. DNA for the CDR3: TGTGCCAGCAGTGAGAGCGGGGGGCTGGGTGGCAATCAGCCCCAGCATTTT. This gives the protein CASSESGGLGGNQPQHF.

Concerning this clonotype itself: At one of its ends the junction is not consistent with the germline gene, which may arise from a read error. The chain combines TRBV28 with TRBJ1-1; 8 bases are a match to TRBD1. The length of the CDR3 is 13 residues. The germline V gene has CDR1 MDHEN and CDR2 SYDVKM. The CDR3 loop reads CAGSAFGDRRAFF. The CDR3 DNA sequence: TGTGCCGGCAGTGCGTTTGGGGACAGGAGAGCTTTCTTT.

The V gene is TRBV7-2, the J gene TRBJ2-1, with 10 bases identical to TRBD1. The V gene's germline CDR1 is SGHTA and CDR2 FQGNSA. With 1 base clipped from V and 8 bases from J, the junction kept 8 bases outside the gene matches. CDR3 size: 16 residues. The CDR3 reads CASSLGPGQGFDEQFF. The CDR3, as DNA: TGTGCCAGCAGCTTAGGGCCGGGACAGGGGTTCGATGAGCAGTTCTTC.

The rearrangement joins TRBV20-1 to TRBJ1-4; maybe TRBD1 (6 bases). The ends were cut back, 0 bases at V and 5 bases at J, with 13 bases in the middle. CDR3 length: 15 residues. Germline V gives CDR1 DFQATT, CDR2 SNEGSKA (reference sequence). The chain's CDR3 is CSARERGAGNEKLFF. Here the CDR3 DNA reads TGCAGTGCTAGAGAACGGGGGGCTGGCAATGAAAAACTGTTTTTT.

The CDR3 DNA is TGTGCCAGCAGCCGCGACCCGGGAACAAATTCACCCCTCCACTTT. Encoded protein: CASSRDPGTNSPLHF. This chain connects TRBV25-1 to TRBJ1-6, with no clear D. V lost 6 bases, J lost 7 bases, and 16 bases lay in between. The CDR3 length is 15 residues. Germline V gives CDR1 MGHDK, CDR2 SYGVNS.

This clonotype appeared many times. The chain links TRBV7-9 to TRBJ1-4; perhaps TRBD1 as D (6 bases). The germline V gene encodes CDR1 SEHNR and CDR2 FQNEAQ (reference sequence). V lost 8 bases and J lost 6, with 13 bases in between. CDR3 length: 13 amino acids. The CDR3 sequence is CASQSAGDEKLFF. CDR3 nucleotides: TGTGCCAGCCAATCGGCAGGGGATGAAAAACTGTTTTTT.